A single sample gave rise to the 30 T cell receptor beta chains below, sequenced in a study of blood T cell repertoires in COVID-19. Assay used: immunoSEQ multiplex PCR; TCRdb lists only in-frame clones, some missing. The repertoire holds about 220,000 clones, with 83% as singletons. The sample was peripheral blood. These receptors all come from a middle-aged woman with active or convalescent COVID-19.

This rearrangement joins TRBV4-2 to TRBJ2-7; 12 positions match TRBD2. Germline V lookup: CDR1 LGHNA, CDR2 YNFKEQ. The CDR3 sequence is 16 residues long. Trimming removed 4 bases from V and 6 bases from J; junction bases left unmatched: 10. CDR3 region: CASSRRLAGVPGEQYF. In DNA form, the CDR3 reads TGTGCCAGCAGCCGCCGACTAGCGGGAGTTCCGGGCGAGCAGTACTTC.

The chain joins TRBV18 to TRBJ1-5; a possible D gene is TRBD1 (6 bases). The germline V and J ends were trimmed by 2 bases and 1 base, with 21 bases remaining between them. Looked up from germline, CDR1 is KGHSH and CDR2 is LQKENI. The CDR3 has 19 residues. The CDR3 is CASSPVAGTRFSSNQPQHF. In DNA, the CDR3 is TGTGCCAGCTCACCAGTCGCCGGGACAAGGTTTTCGAGCAATCAGCCCCAGCATTTT.

The chain links TRBV19 to TRBJ2-7, with 7 bases matching TRBD2. The J segment lost 5 bases and the V segment lost 8 bases, leaving 3 bases of the junction unmatched. This CDR3 comprises 11 residues. Germline values: CDR1 LNHDA, CDR2 SQIVND (reference sequence). CDR3 amino acids: CASGTINEQYF. In DNA, the CDR3 is TGTGCCAGTGGGACTATCAACGAGCAGTACTTC.

The chain has TRBV27 and TRBJ1-2, with a tentative D call TRBD1 (5 bases). Germline CDR1 and CDR2: MNHEY and SMNVEV (reference sequence). The CDR3 contains 14 residues. Trimming took 6 bases from V and 4 from J, leaving 15 bases between them. CDR3 region: CASSGAGLPYGYTF. The CDR3, as DNA: TGTGCCAGCAGCGGGGCGGGACTACCCTATGGCTACACCTTC.

The chain uses TRBV3-1 (or the pseudogene TRBV3-2) and TRBJ1-6; a possible D gene is TRBD1 (5 bases). CDR3 length equals 15 residues. Germline CDR1 LGHDT, CDR2 YNNKEL (reference sequence). V was trimmed by 1 base and J by 7 bases, leaving 11 bases between them. This CDR3 reads CASSQGAGYNSPLHF. The CDR3 bases are TGTGCCAGCAGCCAAGGGGCAGGGTACAATTCACCCCTCCACTTT.

The gene calls are TRBV5-5 and TRBJ2-3, with D tentatively TRBD1 (5 bases). V was trimmed by 2 bases and J by 2 bases, leaving 9 bases between them. The CDR3 totals 14 residues. Germline values: CDR1 SGHKS, CDR2 YYEKEE (reference sequence). The CDR3 loop is CASSFQGFTDTQYF. The CDR3 nucleotides read TGTGCCAGCAGCTTCCAGGGATTCACAGATACGCAGTATTTT.

The chain uses TRBV7-2 and TRBJ2-5; D might be TRBD1 (6 bases). The germline V gene encodes CDR1 SGHTA and CDR2 FQGNSA. Trimming cost V 4 bases and J 4 bases, with 16 bases left between them. CDR3 length equals 15 residues. The CDR3 DNA reads as TGTGCCAGCAGCTCCCTTGGGGGCAGGGGAGAGACCCAGTACTTC. Amino acids: CASSSLGGRGETQYF.

The V and J genes are TRBV7-9 and TRBJ1-5, with 11 bases fitting TRBD1. In germline, CDR1 is SEHNR, CDR2 FQNEAQ (reference sequence). CDR3 size: 16 residues. Trimming removed 5 bases from V and 6 bases from J; junction bases left unmatched: 9. The CDR3 sequence: CASSIGQGAGSQPQHF. As DNA, the CDR3 is TGTGCCAGCAGCATTGGACAGGGGGCTGGAAGTCAGCCCCAGCATTTT.

The V and J genes are TRBV19 and TRBJ2-1; D perhaps matches TRBD2 (7 bases). V lost 4 bases, J lost 9 bases, and 16 bases lay in between. The length of the CDR3 is 14 residues. Germline V gene lookup returns CDR1 LNHDA and CDR2 SQIVND (reference sequence). The chain's CDR3 is CASSRGLADIEQFF. The CDR3 DNA reads as TGTGCCAGTAGTAGGGGGCTAGCGGATATTGAGCAGTTCTTC.

The rearrangement joins TRBV3-1 (or the pseudogene TRBV3-2) to TRBJ1-3; TRBD1 matches at 9 bases. Germline values: CDR1 LGHDT, CDR2 YNNKEL (reference sequence). The CDR3 length is 15 residues. V shed 4 bases, J shed 7 bases, and the junction held 8 bases outside the gene matches. The CDR3 loop reads CASSLLQGAGNTIYF. The CDR3 DNA reads as TGTGCCAGCAGCCTATTACAGGGGGCAGGGAACACCATATATTTT.

V and J are TRBV5-1 and TRBJ2-3; TRBD2 aligns across 9 bases. The CDR3 consists of 18 residues. In germline, CDR1 is SGHRS, CDR2 YFSETQ. J lost 0 bases, V lost 5 bases, and 13 bases had no gene match. The CDR3 coding sequence is TGCGCCAGCAGTTCGATAGCGGGAGAGGGGGGAAGCACAGATACGCAGTATTTT. This codes for CASSSIAGEGGSTDTQYF. Using reference TRBV5-1 and TRBJ2-3 for the parts outside the CDR3, the full variable domain is KAGVTQTPRYLIKTRGQQVTLSCSPISGHRSVSWYQQTPGQGLQFLFEYFSETQRNKGNFPGRFSGRQFSNSRSEMNVSTLELGDSALYLCASSSIAGEGGSTDTQYFGPGTRLTVL.

This clone appeared once. J is TRBJ1-3 and V is TRBV5-4; D not certain. Trimming stripped 0 bases from V and 0 bases from J, with 10 bases between. This CDR3 comprises 16 residues. From germline, CDR1 is SGHNT and CDR2 YYREEE (reference sequence). CDR3: CASSLDMGHSGNTIYF. In DNA form, the CDR3 reads TGTGCCAGCAGCTTGGATATGGGCCACTCTGGAAACACCATATATTTT. The whole variable domain, filled in from reference TRBV5-4 and TRBJ1-3, reads ETGVTQSPTHLIKTRGQQVTLRCSSQSGHNTVSWYQQALGQGPQFIFQYYREEENGRGNFPPRFSGLQFPNYSSELNVNALELDDSALYLCASSLDMGHSGNTIYFGEGSWLTVV.

V gene TRBV11-3 combines with J gene TRBJ2-1; 13 positions match TRBD2. V gave up 5 bases and J gave up 9 bases; unmatched junction bases: 19. Germline lookup yields CDR1 SGHNT and CDR2 YENEEA. This CDR3 contains 19 residues. In DNA form, the CDR3 reads TGTGCCAGCAGCCCTAAAGCGAAATGGACTAGCGGGAGTTTAAGTGAGCAGTTCTTC. Translation: CASSPKAKWTSGSLSEQFF. The full variable domain, with the rest looked up from reference TRBV11-3 and TRBJ2-1, is EAGVVQSPRYKIIEKKQPVAFWCNPISGHNTLYWYLQNLGQGPELLIRYENEEAVDDSQLPKDRFSAERLKGVDSTLKIQPAELGDSAVYLCASSPKAKWTSGSLSEQFFGPGTRLTVL.

This chain joins TRBV4-2 and TRBJ2-3, with 11 bases lining up with TRBD2. V was pared by 2 bases and J by 1 base, with 2 bases of the junction left unmatched. This CDR3 region has 16 residues. Per germline, CDR1 LGHNA and CDR2 YNFKEQ. CDR3 DNA: TGTGCCAGCAGCCAAATAGCGGGGGGGGGCACAGATACGCAGTATTTT. Protein product: CASSQIAGGGTDTQYF.

The J gene is TRBJ1-2, the V gene TRBV2; D unresolved. V lost 6 bases, J lost 7 bases, and 6 bases lay in between. The CDR3 sequence is 10 residues long. Germline CDR1 and CDR2: SNHLY and FYNNEI. The DNA of the CDR3 is TGTGCCAGCAGATCTTCTGGCTACACCTTC. Its translation is CASRSSGYTF.

This chain connects TRBV29-1 to TRBJ1-1; a possible D gene is TRBD1 (6 bases). The CDR3 is made up of 14 amino acids. Germline-derived CDR1 and CDR2 are SQVTM and ANQGSEA. V gave up 6 bases and J gave up 0 bases, with 14 bases separating them. CDR3 coding DNA: TGCAGCGTACTGTGGACAGCGATGAACACTGAAGCTTTCTTT. It translates to CSVLWTAMNTEAFF.

The chain has TRBV11-3 and TRBJ2-7; D ambiguous. Germline V lookup: CDR1 SGHNT, CDR2 YENEEA. The CDR3 runs 14 residues. Trimming took off 5 bases at V and 0 bases at J, with 11 bases between the two ends. CDR3 sequence reads: CASSTTTTSYEQYF. The CDR3 nucleotides read TGTGCCAGCAGCACCACGACAACCTCCTACGAGCAGTACTTC.

This clone was seen once. The chain employs TRBV7-3 and TRBJ2-2, with TRBD2 matching 9 bases. The CDR3 extends over 15 amino acids. Germline values: CDR1 SGHTA, CDR2 FQGTGA. With V trimmed by 5 bases and J by 2 bases, 3 bases remained unmatched. CDR3: CASSVSGSNTGELFF. The CDR3 DNA sequence: TGTGCCAGCAGCGTTAGCGGGAGTAACACCGGGGAGCTGTTTTTT.

J is TRBJ2-5 and V is TRBV7-2; D may be TRBD2 (7 bases). The CDR3 runs 14 residues. Germline V gene data show CDR1 as SGHTA and CDR2 as FQGNSA. Trimming shortened V by 5 bases and J by 5 bases, and 15 bases separated the two germline ends. Written as DNA, the CDR3 is TGTGCCAGCAGCCGGGGCGGGGGCGCGGAGACCCAGTACTTC. Residues: CASSRGGGAETQYF.

The J gene is TRBJ2-7, the V gene TRBV28, with 8 bases that match TRBD2. The CDR3 totals 16 residues. J was trimmed by 0 bases and V by 8 bases; bases with no gene match: 12. From germline, CDR1 is MDHEN and CDR2 SYDVKM. CDR3 DNA: TGTGCCAGCGTTAGCGGGGAATCCTTCAGCTCCTACGAGCAGTACTTC. Amino acid sequence: CASVSGESFSSYEQYF.

This chain uses TRBV11-3 with TRBJ2-3, with TRBD2 matching over 7 bases. The V gene end was trimmed by 5 bases and the J gene end by 0 bases; junction bases not matched to a gene: 5. This CDR3 comprises 15 residues. Germline loops: CDR1 SGHNT, CDR2 YENEEA. The chain's CDR3 is CASSPGTTSTDTQYF. The CDR3 DNA sequence: TGTGCCAGCAGCCCCGGGACTACCAGCACAGATACGCAGTATTTT. Filled out from reference TRBV11-3 and TRBJ2-3, the complete variable domain reads EAGVVQSPRYKIIEKKQPVAFWCNPISGHNTLYWYLQNLGQGPELLIRYENEEAVDDSQLPKDRFSAERLKGVDSTLKIQPAELGDSAVYLCASSPGTTSTDTQYFGPGTRLTVL.

In its sample, this clone was seen once. V usage is TRBV28 and J usage is TRBJ1-1, with unresolved D. V shed 2 bases and J shed 11 bases, with 18 bases lying between them. CDR3 length: 14 residues. The germline V gene encodes CDR1 MDHEN and CDR2 SYDVKM. CDR3 sequence reads: CASSLSGRGHQAFF. The CDR3 nucleotides read TGTGCCAGCAGTTTAAGTGGGAGAGGGCATCAGGCTTTCTTT.

The chain couples TRBV5-8 to TRBJ1-5, with 11 nucleotides matching TRBD1. Trimming at V came to 4 bases and at J to 3 bases, leaving 6 bases not matched to a gene. In germline, CDR1 is SGHTS, CDR2 YDEGEE. CDR3 length: 16 residues. DNA for the CDR3: TGTGCCAGCAGCCCGAGGACAGGGGGCAACAATCAGCCCCAGCATTTT. It is translated as CASSPRTGGNNQPQHF.

This rearrangement joins TRBV2 to TRBJ2-7; TRBD2 agrees at 12 bases. This CDR3 has 18 residues. V shed 6 bases and J 3 bases; nucleotides not matched to a gene: 15. Germline V gene lookup returns CDR1 SNHLY and CDR2 FYNNEI. The CDR3 protein is CASRNLAGGPLNLYEQYF. In DNA form, the CDR3 reads TGTGCCAGCAGGAATCTAGCGGGGGGGCCCCTCAATCTCTACGAGCAGTACTTC.

The rearrangement uses TRBV5-1 and TRBJ1-2; TRBD1 agrees at 8 bases. The CDR3 runs 14 residues. Trimming removed 4 bases from V and 8 bases from J; junction bases left unmatched: 10. Looked up from germline, CDR1 is SGHRS and CDR2 is YFSETQ. The chain's CDR3 is CASSEVGQEGGYTF. The CDR3 coding sequence is TGCGCCAGCAGCGAGGTGGGACAGGAGGGAGGCTACACCTTC.

This clone appeared once. The chain has TRBV6-6 and TRBJ1-2; TRBD1 aligns across 9 bases. Trimming removed 5 bases from V and 8 bases from J; junction bases left unmatched: 9. The V gene's germline CDR1 is MNHNY and CDR2 SVGAGI (reference sequence). The CDR3 contains 14 residues. CDR3 loop: CASSNQGQGYGYTF. The CDR3 coding sequence is TGTGCCAGCAGTAACCAGGGACAGGGCTACGGCTACACCTTC.

A few counts support this clone. This chain connects TRBV15 to TRBJ1-2, with TRBD1 matching over 10 bases. This CDR3 region has 17 residues. The ends lost 0 bases at V and 2 bases at J; junction bases unmatched: 6. The germline V gene encodes CDR1 LNHNV and CDR2 YYDKDF (reference sequence). The CDR3 sequence: CATSRDGTGAGNYGYTF. The CDR3 DNA follows: TGTGCCACCAGCAGAGACGGGACAGGGGCTGGGAACTATGGCTACACCTTC.

This chain joins TRBV30 and TRBJ1-1; D is unclear. Germline values: CDR1 GTSNPN, CDR2 SVGIG (reference sequence). The V end was cut by 4 bases, the J end by 1 base, with 19 bases between. The CDR3 loop spans 16 amino acids. The CDR3 region has the DNA TGTGCCTGGAAGCCGGGGTCCGGTTCCCGGAACACTGAAGCTTTCTTT. Amino acids: CAWKPGSGSRNTEAFF.

This rearrangement joins TRBV7-9 to TRBJ2-7; TRBD1 is a possible D gene (5 bases). Germline V gene data show CDR1 as SEHNR and CDR2 as FQNEAQ (reference sequence). This CDR3 is built from 13 residues. The ends were cut back, 3 bases at V and 11 bases at J, with 17 bases in the middle. Written as DNA, the CDR3 is TGTGCCAGCAGCTTTGTCGAAAACCAGGGAAAGTACTTC. Translation: CASSFVENQGKYF.

This chain links TRBV30 with TRBJ2-7, with 8 bases aligning to TRBD1. V lost 6 bases and J lost 2; bases outside the gene matches: 12. The CDR3 length is 15 residues. Looked up from germline, CDR1 is GTSNPN and CDR2 is SVGIG (reference sequence). In DNA, the CDR3 is TGTGCCTGTCGGAAACAGGGGGTGAAAACCTACGAGCAGTACTTC. Its translation is CACRKQGVKTYEQYF.